This entry lists 12 T cell receptor beta chains sequenced from one sample in a study of blood T cell repertoires in COVID-19 (dated by TCRdb to the early 2020s). The library was produced with the immunoSEQ multiplex PCR assay. TCRdb stores this immuneACCESS table with in-frame sequences only. Part of the clones is absent; in the studies checked, under half of the shortfall reflects unresolved V genes, and no reason is known for the rest. For this sample the table gives hundreds of thousands of clones, of which around 83% were detected only once. In total, the top ten clones hold about 8.9% of the sample. Sequences were obtained from peripheral blood. All receptors come from an older man with acute or convalescent COVID-19.

The chain has TRBV18 and TRBJ1-1, with 9 bases that match TRBD1. Unmatched junction bases numbered 1, after V lost 4 bases and J lost 1 base. Germline lookup yields CDR1 KGHSH and CDR2 LQKENI. The CDR3 extends over 14 amino acids. The CDR3 here is CASSQGQGNTEAFF. The CDR3 DNA is TGTGCCAGCTCACAGGGACAGGGGAACACTGAAGCTTTCTTT.

The chain has TRBV28 and TRBJ1-5; 7 nucleotides agree with TRBD1. The trim removed 4 bases at V and 6 bases at J, leaving 6 bases unmatched. Germline loops: CDR1 MDHEN, CDR2 SYDVKM. The CDR3 runs to 14 residues. As DNA, the CDR3 is TGTGCCAGCAGTTATGGAGGGGGCAGTCAGCCCCAGCATTTT. As protein: CASSYGGGSQPQHF.

This chain links TRBV5-1 with TRBJ2-1; 8 bases are a match to TRBD2. Germline CDR1 SGHRS, CDR2 YFSETQ. CDR3 length: 16 residues. V was pared by 0 bases and J by 8 bases, with 10 bases of the junction left unmatched. In DNA form, the CDR3 reads TGCGCCAGCAGCTTGGCGGGGGGGAGTCTGTCGGATGAGCAGTTCTTC. Translation gives CASSLAGGSLSDEQFF. The full variable domain, with the rest looked up from reference TRBV5-1 and TRBJ2-1, is KAGVTQTPRYLIKTRGQQVTLSCSPISGHRSVSWYQQTPGQGLQFLFEYFSETQRNKGNFPGRFSGRQFSNSRSEMNVSTLELGDSALYLCASSLAGGSLSDEQFFGPGTRLTVL.

This chain connects TRBV9 to TRBJ2-1; TRBD2 aligns across 7 bases. This CDR3 is 16 amino acids long. The V segment lost 3 bases and the J segment 0 bases; nucleotides outside the gene matches: 6. Looked up from germline, CDR1 is SGDLS and CDR2 is YYNGEE. CDR3: CASSAKRGGSYNEQFF. The CDR3 DNA is TGTGCCAGCAGCGCTAAGCGGGGCGGCTCCTACAATGAGCAGTTCTTC.

This clone has a handful of counts. The chain uses TRBV2 and TRBJ1-2; the D is unclear. Germline CDR1 reads SNHLY; CDR2 reads FYNNEI. V was cut by 6 bases and J by 0 bases, with 11 bases left in between. The CDR3 totals 14 residues. The CDR3: CASRATSSNYGYTF. CDR3 in DNA: TGTGCCAGCAGGGCGACAAGCTCTAACTATGGCTACACCTTC.

This chain uses TRBV5-1 with TRBJ1-1; D unclear. CDR3 length equals 16 residues. V lost 0 bases and J 1 base, leaving 13 bases between the germline ends. CDR1 SGHRS and CDR2 YFSETQ come from the germline V gene. In DNA form, the CDR3 reads TGCGCCAGCAGCTTGGAAGTGGGCTCCTGGAACACTGAAGCTTTCTTT. Amino acid sequence: CASSLEVGSWNTEAFF.

This clone was found a few times. V usage is TRBV15 and J usage is TRBJ2-5, with 8 bases aligning to TRBD2. With 4 bases clipped from V and 4 bases from J, the junction kept 11 bases outside the gene matches. The germline gives CDR1 LNHNV, CDR2 YYDKDF (reference sequence). This CDR3 comprises 16 residues. The CDR3 reads CATSTFVGGRRETQYF. The CDR3 bases are TGTGCCACCAGCACGTTCGTTGGCGGGAGGAGAGAGACCCAGTACTTC.

V is TRBV5-1 and J is TRBJ1-1; the D gene is possibly TRBD1 (5 bases). The length of the CDR3 is 12 residues. The germline V gene has CDR1 SGHRS and CDR2 YFSETQ. The germline V and J ends were trimmed by 5 bases and 3 bases, with 8 bases remaining between them. The CDR3, as DNA: TGCGCCAGCAGAGGGGTTTACACTGAAGCTTTCTTT. Its translation: CASRGVYTEAFF.

This clone showed up just a few times. The chain recombines TRBV5-1 with TRBJ1-2; 7 nucleotides match TRBD1. This CDR3 comprises 14 residues. The junction had 9 bases not matched to a gene; V was cut back by 5 bases and J by 5 bases. The V gene's germline CDR1 is SGHRS and CDR2 YFSETQ. CDR3 sequence reads: CASSNTQGGYGYTF. CDR3 nucleotides: TGCGCCAGCAGTAACACGCAGGGGGGTTATGGCTACACCTTC.

The rearrangement links TRBV2 to TRBJ1-4; maybe TRBD1 (5 bases). Per the germline V gene, CDR1 is SNHLY and CDR2 is FYNNEI. V lost 4 bases to trimming and J lost 0 bases, with 12 bases between them. This CDR3 contains 16 residues. The CDR3 region is CASSARQPATNEKLFF. Here the CDR3 DNA reads TGTGCCAGCAGTGCACGACAGCCTGCAACTAATGAAAAACTGTTTTTT.

The chain couples TRBV4-2 to TRBJ2-2; the match to TRBD2 covers 11 bases. The germline CDR1 and CDR2 sequences are LGHNA and YNFKEQ. The junction had 8 bases not matched to a gene; V was cut back by 4 bases and J by 4 bases. The CDR3 totals 17 residues. CDR3 amino acids: CASSPRATSGTTGELFF. The CDR3 nucleotides are TGTGCCAGCAGCCCTCGAGCGACTAGCGGGACCACCGGGGAGCTGTTTTTT.

This chain connects TRBV27 to TRBJ1-1; 8 bases align to TRBD1. The CDR3 consists of 15 residues. V shed 6 bases and J 0 bases; nucleotides not matched to a gene: 6. The germline V gene has CDR1 MNHEY and CDR2 SMNVEV (reference sequence). This chain's CDR3 is CASRGQVGMNTEAFF. The CDR3 DNA follows: TGTGCCAGCAGGGGACAGGTCGGGATGAACACTGAAGCTTTCTTT.